Detailed here is one T cell receptor (beta chain). The antigen is unknown. Per the germline V gene, CDR1 is MNHNS and CDR2 is SASEGT. The CDR3 is made up of 13 amino acids. Trimming shortened V by 10 bases and J by 11 bases, and 21 bases separated the two germline ends. The primer mix had 60 Vbeta and 13 Jbeta primers. The repertoire was sequenced with immunoSEQ multiplex PCR; TCRdb's copy has only in-frame clones and lacks some. Of hundreds of thousands of clones in the sample, about 75% were seen once. The sample comes from a study of cytomegalovirus exposure and HLA in healthy donors. Study results and limitations: Researchers reported in a later analysis that a missense DCLRE1C variant was tied to TCR beta V- and J-gene trimming.

Sample: PBMCs. The chain recombines TRBV6-1 with TRBJ1-5, with a possible D match to TRBD1 (6 bases). This TCR came from a man between 18 and 35 years old in good health and CMV-seronegative. The CDR3 loop reads CATGGRRDGAQHF. The DNA for the CDR3 is TGTGCCACCGGGGGGCGGCGTGATGGGGCCCAGCATTTT.